The clone carrying this TCR gamma chain was detected only a few times. Its cognate antigen is unknown. The J segment lost 10 bases and the V segment lost 2 bases, leaving 8 bases of the junction unmatched. The CDR3 totals 12 residues. CDR1 and CDR2 (germline): GITISATS, ISYDGTV (reference sequence). Sequences come from RNA converted to cDNA by reverse transcription. CDR3 amplicons came from multiplex PCR with pooled V-gene forward and constant-region reverse primers. TCRdb used CATT to re-call clones from the multiplex PCR reads. The repertoire holds 36,000 or so gamma-chain clones, around 20% seen once, with under 2% in the top ten. The sample belongs to a study of Vδ1+ human thymocytes. Study observations and caveats: Around 18% of thymic delta-chain sequences were Vdelta2, with few Vdelta3, unlike blood Vdelta1+ controls. Many TRG clonotypes were shared between donors; TRD repertoires were essentially private. Unexpected Vdelta2 sequences could cause misinterpretation of bulk repertoire data. In the thymus, TRG and TRD repertoires looked highly polyclonal with Gaussian CDR3 lengths.

Purity of the sorted Vdelta1+ thymocytes ranged from 98% to 99.6%. The sequence was obtained from a girl less than two years old who had congenital heart surgery. What was sequenced was Vdelta1+ gamma-delta thymocytes from the thymus. Subset reported: FACS-sorted CD3+ TCRalphabeta- TCRVdelta1+ TCRVdelta2- thymocytes. This chain joins TRGV9 and TRGJ1 or TRGJ2. For the CDR3, the DNA is TGTGCCTTGTGGGAGGCACGAGTAAAGAAACTCTTT. Its protein is CALWEARVKKLF.